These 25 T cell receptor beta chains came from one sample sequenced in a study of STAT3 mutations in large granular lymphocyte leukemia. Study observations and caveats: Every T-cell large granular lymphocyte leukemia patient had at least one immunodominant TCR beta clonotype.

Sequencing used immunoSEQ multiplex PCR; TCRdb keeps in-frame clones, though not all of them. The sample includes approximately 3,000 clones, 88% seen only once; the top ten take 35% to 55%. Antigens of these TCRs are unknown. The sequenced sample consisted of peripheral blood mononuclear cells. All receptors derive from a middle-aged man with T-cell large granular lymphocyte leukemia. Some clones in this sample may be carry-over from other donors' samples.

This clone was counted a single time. CDR3 loop: CASSPGQNTEAFF. The CDR3 DNA follows: TGTGCCAGCTCTCCCGGACAGAACACTGAAGCTTTCTTT. The chain employs TRBV18 and TRBJ1-1, with a tentative D call TRBD1 (5 bases). V lost 6 bases to trimming and J lost 1 base, with 9 bases between them. There are 13 residues in the CDR3. CDR1 is KGHSH and CDR2 is LQKENI in the germline V gene.

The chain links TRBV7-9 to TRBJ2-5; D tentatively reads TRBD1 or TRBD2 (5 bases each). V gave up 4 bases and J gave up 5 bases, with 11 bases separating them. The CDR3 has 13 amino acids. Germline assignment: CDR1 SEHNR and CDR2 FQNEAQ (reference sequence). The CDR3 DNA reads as TGTGCCAGCAGCTCACGGGGACCGGAGACCCAGTACTTC. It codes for CASSSRGPETQYF.

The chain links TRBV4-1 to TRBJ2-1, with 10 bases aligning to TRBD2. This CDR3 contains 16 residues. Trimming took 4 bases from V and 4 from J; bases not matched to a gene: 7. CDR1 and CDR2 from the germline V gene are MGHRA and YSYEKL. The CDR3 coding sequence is TGCGCCAGCAGCCCACATGCTAGCGGGGGATACAATGAGCAGTTCTTC. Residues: CASSPHASGGYNEQFF.

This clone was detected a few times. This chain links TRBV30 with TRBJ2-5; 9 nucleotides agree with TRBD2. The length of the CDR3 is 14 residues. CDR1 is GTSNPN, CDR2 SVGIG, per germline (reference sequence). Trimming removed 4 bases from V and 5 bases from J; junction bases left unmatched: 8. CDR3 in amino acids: CAWNAGGPYETQYF. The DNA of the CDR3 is TGTGCCTGGAATGCGGGGGGGCCTTACGAGACCCAGTACTTC.

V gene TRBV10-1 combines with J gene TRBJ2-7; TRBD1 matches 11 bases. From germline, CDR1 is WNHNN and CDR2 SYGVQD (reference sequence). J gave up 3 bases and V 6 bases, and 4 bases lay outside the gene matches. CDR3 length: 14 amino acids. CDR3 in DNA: TGCGCCAGCAGCCATGGGACAGGGGGCTACGAGCAGTACTTC. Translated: CASSHGTGGYEQYF.

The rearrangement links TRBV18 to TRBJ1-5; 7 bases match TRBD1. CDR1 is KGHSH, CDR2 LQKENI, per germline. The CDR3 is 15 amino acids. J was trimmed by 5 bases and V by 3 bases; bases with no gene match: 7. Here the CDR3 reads CASSPQGGADQPQHF. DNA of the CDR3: TGTGCCAGCTCACCCCAAGGGGGCGCGGATCAGCCCCAGCATTTT. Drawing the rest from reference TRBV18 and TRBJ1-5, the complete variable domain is NAGVMQNPRHLVRRRGQEARLRCSPMKGHSHVYWYRQLPEEGLKFMVYLQKENIIDESGMPKERFSAEFPKEGPSILRIQQVVRGDSAAYFCASSPQGGADQPQHFGDGTRLSIL.

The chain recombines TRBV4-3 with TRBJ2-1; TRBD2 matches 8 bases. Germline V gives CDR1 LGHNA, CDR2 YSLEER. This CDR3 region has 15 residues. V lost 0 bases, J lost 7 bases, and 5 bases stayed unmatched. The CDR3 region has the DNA TGCGCCAGCAGCCAAGATCATACGGGGGGGAATGAGCAGTTCTTC. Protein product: CASSQDHTGGNEQFF.

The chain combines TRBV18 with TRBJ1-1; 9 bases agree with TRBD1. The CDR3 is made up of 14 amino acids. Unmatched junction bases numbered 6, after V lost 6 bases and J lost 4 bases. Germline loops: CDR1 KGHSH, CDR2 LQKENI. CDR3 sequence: CASSRETGGTEAFF. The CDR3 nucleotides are TGTGCCAGCTCCCGGGAGACAGGGGGCACTGAAGCTTTCTTT.

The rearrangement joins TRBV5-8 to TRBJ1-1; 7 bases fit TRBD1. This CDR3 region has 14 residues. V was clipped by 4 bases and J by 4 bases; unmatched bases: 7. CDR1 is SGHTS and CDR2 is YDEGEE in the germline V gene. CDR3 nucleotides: TGTGCCAGCAGCAACAGGGCAGGGGGCACTGAAGCTTTCTTT. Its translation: CASSNRAGGTEAFF. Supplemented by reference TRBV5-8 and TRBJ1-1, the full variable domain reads EAGVTQSPTHLIKTRGQQATLRCSPISGHTSVYWYQQALGLGLQFLLWYDEGEERNRGNFPPRFSGRQFPNYSSELNVNALELEDSALYLCASSNRAGGTEAFFGQGTRLTVV.

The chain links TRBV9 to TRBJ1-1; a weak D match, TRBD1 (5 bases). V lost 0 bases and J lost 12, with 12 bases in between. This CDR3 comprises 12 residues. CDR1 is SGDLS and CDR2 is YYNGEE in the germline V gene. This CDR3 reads CASSVDQGKTFF. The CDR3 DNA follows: TGTGCCAGCAGCGTAGATCAGGGTAAAACTTTCTTT.

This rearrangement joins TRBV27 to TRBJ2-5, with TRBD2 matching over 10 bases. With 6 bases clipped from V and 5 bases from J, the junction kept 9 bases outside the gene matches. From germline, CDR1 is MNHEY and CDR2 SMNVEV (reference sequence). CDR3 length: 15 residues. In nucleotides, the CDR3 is TGTGCCAGCAGGTCAGCGGGGGGGCTTCGGGAGACCCAGTACTTC. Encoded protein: CASRSAGGLRETQYF.

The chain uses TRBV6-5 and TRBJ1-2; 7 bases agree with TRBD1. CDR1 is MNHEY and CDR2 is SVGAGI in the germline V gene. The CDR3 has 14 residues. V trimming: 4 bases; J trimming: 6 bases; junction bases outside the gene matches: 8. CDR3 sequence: CASSSQGPLDGYTF. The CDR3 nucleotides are TGTGCCAGCAGTTCACAGGGGCCCTTAGATGGCTACACCTTC.

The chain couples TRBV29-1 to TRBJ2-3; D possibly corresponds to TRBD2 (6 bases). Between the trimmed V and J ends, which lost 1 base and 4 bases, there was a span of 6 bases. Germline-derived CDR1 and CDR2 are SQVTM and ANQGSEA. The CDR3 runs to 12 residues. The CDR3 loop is CSVEAGADTQYF. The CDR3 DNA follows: TGCAGCGTTGAAGCGGGAGCAGATACGCAGTATTTT.

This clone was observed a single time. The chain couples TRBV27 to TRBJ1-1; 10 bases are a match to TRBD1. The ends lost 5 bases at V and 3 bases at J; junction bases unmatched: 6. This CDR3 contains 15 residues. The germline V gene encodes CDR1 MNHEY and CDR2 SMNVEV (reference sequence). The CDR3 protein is CASSPRTGGDTEAFF. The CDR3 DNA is TGTGCCAGCAGTCCCCGGACAGGGGGGGACACTGAAGCTTTCTTT.

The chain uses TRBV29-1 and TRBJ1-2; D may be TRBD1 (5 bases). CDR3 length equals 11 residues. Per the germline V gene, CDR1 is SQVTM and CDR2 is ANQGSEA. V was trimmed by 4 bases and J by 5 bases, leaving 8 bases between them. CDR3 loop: CSVGGAYGYTF. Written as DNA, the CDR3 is TGCAGCGTTGGAGGGGCATATGGCTACACCTTC.

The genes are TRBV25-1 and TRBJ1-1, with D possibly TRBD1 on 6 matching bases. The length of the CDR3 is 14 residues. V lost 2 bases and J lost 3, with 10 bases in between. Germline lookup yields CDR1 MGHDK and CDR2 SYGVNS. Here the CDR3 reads CASSEQGRDTEAFF. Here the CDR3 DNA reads TGTGCCAGCAGTGAACAGGGGAGAGACACTGAAGCTTTCTTT.

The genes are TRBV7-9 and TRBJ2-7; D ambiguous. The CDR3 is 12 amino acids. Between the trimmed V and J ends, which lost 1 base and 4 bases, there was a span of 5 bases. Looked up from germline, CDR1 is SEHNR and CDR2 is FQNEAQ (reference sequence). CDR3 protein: CASSLGAYEQYF. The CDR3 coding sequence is TGTGCCAGCAGCTTAGGGGCTTACGAGCAGTACTTC. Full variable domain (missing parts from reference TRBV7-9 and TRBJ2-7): DTGVSQNPRHKITKRGQNVTFRCDPISEHNRLYWYRQTLGQGPEFLTYFQNEAQLEKSRLLSDRFSAERPKGSFSTLEIQRTEQGDSAMYLCASSLGAYEQYFGPGTRLTVT.

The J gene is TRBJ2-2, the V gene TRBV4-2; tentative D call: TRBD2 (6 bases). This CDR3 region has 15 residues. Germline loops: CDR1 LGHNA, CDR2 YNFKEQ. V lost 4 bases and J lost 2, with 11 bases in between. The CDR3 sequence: CASSPGSLNTGELFF. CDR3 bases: TGTGCCAGCAGCCCCGGGAGCCTAAACACCGGGGAGCTGTTTTTT.

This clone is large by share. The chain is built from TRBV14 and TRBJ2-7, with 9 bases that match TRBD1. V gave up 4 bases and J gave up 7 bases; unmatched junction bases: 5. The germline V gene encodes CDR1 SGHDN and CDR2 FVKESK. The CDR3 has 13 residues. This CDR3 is CASSPTGGSEQYF. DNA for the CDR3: TGTGCCAGCAGCCCAACAGGGGGCTCTGAGCAGTACTTC.

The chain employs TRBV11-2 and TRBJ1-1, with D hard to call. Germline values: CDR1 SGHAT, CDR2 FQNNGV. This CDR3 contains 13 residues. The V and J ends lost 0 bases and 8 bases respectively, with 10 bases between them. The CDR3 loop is CASSLDPGFEAFF. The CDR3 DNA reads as TGTGCCAGCAGCTTAGATCCGGGATTCGAAGCTTTCTTT.

CDR3 coding DNA: TGCGCCAGCAGCGCCTCCTACGAGCAGTACTTC. This translates into CASSASYEQYF. V usage is TRBV5-1 and J usage is TRBJ2-7; D remains ambiguous. Germline CDR1 is SGHRS and CDR2 is YFSETQ. The CDR3 is 11 amino acids. Trimming removed 4 bases from V and 0 bases from J, with 2 bases in between.

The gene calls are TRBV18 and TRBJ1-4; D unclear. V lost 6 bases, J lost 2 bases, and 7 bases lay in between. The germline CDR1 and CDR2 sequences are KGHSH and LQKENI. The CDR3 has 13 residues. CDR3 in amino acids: CASSKGTNEKLFF. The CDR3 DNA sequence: TGTGCCAGCTCGAAGGGCACTAATGAAAAACTGTTTTTT.

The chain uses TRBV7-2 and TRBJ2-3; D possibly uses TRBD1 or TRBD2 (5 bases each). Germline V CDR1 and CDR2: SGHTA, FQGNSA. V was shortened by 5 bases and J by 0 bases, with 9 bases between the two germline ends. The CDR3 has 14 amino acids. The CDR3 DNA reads TGTGCCAGCAGCCCCGGGGCTAGCACAGATACGCAGTATTTT. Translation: CASSPGASTDTQYF.

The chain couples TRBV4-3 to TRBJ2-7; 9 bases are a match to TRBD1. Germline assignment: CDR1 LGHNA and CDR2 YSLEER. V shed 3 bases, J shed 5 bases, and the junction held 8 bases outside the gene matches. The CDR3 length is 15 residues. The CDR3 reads CASSHYPGQGNEQYF. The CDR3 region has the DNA TGCGCCAGCAGCCATTACCCGGGACAGGGTAACGAGCAGTACTTC.

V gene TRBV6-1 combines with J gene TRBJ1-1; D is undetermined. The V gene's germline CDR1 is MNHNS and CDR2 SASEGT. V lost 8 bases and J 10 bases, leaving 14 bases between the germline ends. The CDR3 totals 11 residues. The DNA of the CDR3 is TGTGCCAGCCTAGATGAGTTGGGAGCTTTCTTT. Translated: CASLDELGAFF.